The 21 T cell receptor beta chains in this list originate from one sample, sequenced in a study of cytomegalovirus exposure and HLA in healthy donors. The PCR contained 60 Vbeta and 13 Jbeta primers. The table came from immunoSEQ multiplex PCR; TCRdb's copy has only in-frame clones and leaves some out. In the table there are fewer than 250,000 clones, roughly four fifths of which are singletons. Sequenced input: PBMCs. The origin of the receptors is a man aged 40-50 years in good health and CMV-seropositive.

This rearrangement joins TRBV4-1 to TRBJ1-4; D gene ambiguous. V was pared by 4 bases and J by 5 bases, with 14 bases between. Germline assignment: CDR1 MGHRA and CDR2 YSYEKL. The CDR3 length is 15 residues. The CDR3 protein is CASSPSSGTNEKLFF. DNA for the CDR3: TGCGCCAGCAGCCCATCCTCGGGAACAAATGAAAAACTGTTTTTT.

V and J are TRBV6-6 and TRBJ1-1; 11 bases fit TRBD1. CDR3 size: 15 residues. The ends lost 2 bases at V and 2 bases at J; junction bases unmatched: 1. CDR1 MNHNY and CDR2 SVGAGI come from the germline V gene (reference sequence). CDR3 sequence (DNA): TGTGCCAGCAGTTACGGACAGGGGGCTAACACTGAAGCTTTCTTT. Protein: CASSYGQGANTEAFF.

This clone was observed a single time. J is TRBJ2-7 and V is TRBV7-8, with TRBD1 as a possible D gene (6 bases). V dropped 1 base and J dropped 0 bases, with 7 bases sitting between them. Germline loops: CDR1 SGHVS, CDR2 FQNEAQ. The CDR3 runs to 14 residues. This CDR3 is CASSLGTASYEQYF. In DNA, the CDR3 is TGTGCCAGCAGCTTAGGGACAGCCTCCTACGAGCAGTACTTC.

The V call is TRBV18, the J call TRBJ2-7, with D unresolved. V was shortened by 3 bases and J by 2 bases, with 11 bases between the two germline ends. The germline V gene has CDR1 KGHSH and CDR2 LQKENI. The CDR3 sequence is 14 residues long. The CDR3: CASSPDLHTYEQYF. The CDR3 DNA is TGTGCCAGCTCACCCGACTTACATACCTACGAGCAGTACTTC.

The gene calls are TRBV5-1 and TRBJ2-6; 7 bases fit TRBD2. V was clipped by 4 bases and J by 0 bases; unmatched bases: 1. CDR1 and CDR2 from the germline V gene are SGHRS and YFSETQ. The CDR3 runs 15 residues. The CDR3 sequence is CASSTGGSGANVLTF. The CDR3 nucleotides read TGCGCCAGCAGCACGGGGGGCTCTGGGGCCAACGTCCTGACTTTC. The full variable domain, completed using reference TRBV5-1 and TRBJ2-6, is KAGVTQTPRYLIKTRGQQVTLSCSPISGHRSVSWYQQTPGQGLQFLFEYFSETQRNKGNFPGRFSGRQFSNSRSEMNVSTLELGDSALYLCASSTGGSGANVLTFGAGSRLTVL.

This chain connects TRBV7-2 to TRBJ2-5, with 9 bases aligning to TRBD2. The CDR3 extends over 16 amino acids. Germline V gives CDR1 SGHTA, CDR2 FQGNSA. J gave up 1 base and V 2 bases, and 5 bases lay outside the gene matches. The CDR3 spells CASSLKLAGPQETQYF. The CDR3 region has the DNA TGTGCCAGCAGCTTAAAGCTAGCGGGACCCCAAGAGACCCAGTACTTC.

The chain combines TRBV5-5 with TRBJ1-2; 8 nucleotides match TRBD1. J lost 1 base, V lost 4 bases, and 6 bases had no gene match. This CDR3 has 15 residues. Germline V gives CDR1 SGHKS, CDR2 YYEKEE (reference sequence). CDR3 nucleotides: TGTGCCAGCAGCCGCGGGACAGGAAATAACTATGGCTACACCTTC. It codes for CASSRGTGNNYGYTF.

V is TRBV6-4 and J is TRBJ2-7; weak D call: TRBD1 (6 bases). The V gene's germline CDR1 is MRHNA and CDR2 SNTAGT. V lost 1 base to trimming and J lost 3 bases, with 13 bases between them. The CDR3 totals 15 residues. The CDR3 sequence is CASSDWIPGDYEQYF. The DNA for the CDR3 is TGTGCCAGCAGTGACTGGATTCCAGGGGACTACGAGCAGTACTTC.

CDR3 residues: CASSRGTSGGVYNEQFF. Here the CDR3 DNA reads TGTGCCAGCAGCCGCGGGACTAGCGGGGGGGTCTACAATGAGCAGTTCTTC. The gene calls are TRBV27 and TRBJ2-1; 16 nucleotides align to TRBD2. V was pared by 6 bases and J by 3 bases, with 5 bases of the junction left unmatched. Germline V gene sequence: CDR1 MNHEY, CDR2 SMNVEV (reference sequence). The length of the CDR3 is 17 residues.

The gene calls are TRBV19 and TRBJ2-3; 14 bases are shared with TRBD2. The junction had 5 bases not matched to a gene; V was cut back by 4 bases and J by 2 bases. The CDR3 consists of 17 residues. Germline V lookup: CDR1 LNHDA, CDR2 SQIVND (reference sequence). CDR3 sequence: CASSTKGLAGDTDTQYF. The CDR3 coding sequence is TGTGCCAGTAGTACAAAGGGACTAGCGGGGGACACAGATACGCAGTATTTT. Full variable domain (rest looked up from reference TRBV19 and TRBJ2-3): DGGITQSPKYLFRKEGQNVTLSCEQNLNHDAMYWYRQDPGQGLRLIYYSQIVNDFQKGDIAEGYSVSREKKESFPLTVTSAQKNPTAFYLCASSTKGLAGDTDTQYFGPGTRLTVL.

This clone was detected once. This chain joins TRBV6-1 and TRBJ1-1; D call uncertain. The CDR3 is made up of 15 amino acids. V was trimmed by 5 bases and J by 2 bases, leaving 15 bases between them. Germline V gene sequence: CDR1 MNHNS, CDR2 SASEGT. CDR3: CASSPPTNRNTEAFF. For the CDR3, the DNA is TGTGCCAGCAGTCCGCCGACAAATAGAAACACTGAAGCTTTCTTT.

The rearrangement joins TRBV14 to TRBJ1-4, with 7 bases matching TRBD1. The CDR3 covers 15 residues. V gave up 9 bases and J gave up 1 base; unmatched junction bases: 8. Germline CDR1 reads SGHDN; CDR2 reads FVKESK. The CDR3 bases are TGTGCCAGTTCAGCACGGACAGGAACTAATGAAAAACTGTTTTTT. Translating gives CASSARTGTNEKLFF.

This CDR3 reads CASSLGGFSTDTQYF. CDR3 sequence (DNA): TGTGCCAGCAGCTTAGGGGGCTTCAGCACAGATACGCAGTATTTT. V is TRBV7-2 and J is TRBJ2-3, with D maybe TRBD1 (5 bases). The V end lost 1 base, the J end lost 0 bases, and 8 bases lay between the germline ends. This CDR3 contains 15 residues. Looked up from germline, CDR1 is SGHTA and CDR2 is FQGNSA.

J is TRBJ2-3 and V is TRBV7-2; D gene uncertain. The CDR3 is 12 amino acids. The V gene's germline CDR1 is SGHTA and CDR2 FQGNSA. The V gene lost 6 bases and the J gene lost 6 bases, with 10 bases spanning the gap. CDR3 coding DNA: TGTGCCAGCAGACCTCCCCAGGATACGCAGTATTTT. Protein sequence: CASRPPQDTQYF.

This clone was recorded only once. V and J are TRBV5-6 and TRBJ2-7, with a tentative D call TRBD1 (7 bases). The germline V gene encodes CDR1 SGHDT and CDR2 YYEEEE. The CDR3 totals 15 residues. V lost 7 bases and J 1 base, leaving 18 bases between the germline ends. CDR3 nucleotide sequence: TGTGCCAGCGGAAACAGGGGACTCGATTCCTACGAGCAGTACTTC. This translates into CASGNRGLDSYEQYF.

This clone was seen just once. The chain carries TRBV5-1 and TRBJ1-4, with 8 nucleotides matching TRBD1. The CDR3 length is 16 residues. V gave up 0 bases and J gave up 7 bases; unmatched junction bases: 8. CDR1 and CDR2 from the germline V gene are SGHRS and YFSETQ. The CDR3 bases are TGCGCCAGCAGCTTGGCGGTCAGGGGGCTAGGTGAAAAACTGTTTTTT. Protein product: CASSLAVRGLGEKLFF. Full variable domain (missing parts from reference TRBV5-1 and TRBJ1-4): KAGVTQTPRYLIKTRGQQVTLSCSPISGHRSVSWYQQTPGQGLQFLFEYFSETQRNKGNFPGRFSGRQFSNSRSEMNVSTLELGDSALYLCASSLAVRGLGEKLFFGSGTQLSVL.

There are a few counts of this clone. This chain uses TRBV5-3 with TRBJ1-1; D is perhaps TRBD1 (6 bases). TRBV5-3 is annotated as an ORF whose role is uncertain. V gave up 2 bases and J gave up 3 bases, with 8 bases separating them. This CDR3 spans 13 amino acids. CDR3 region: CARSFDRHTEAFF. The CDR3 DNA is TGTGCCAGAAGCTTCGACAGGCACACTGAAGCTTTCTTT.

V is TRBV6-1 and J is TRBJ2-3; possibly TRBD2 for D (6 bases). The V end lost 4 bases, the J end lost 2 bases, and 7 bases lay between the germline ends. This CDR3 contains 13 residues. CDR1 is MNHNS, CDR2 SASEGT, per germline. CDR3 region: CASSGDFTDTQYF. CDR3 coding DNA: TGTGCCAGCAGTGGGGACTTCACAGATACGCAGTATTTT.

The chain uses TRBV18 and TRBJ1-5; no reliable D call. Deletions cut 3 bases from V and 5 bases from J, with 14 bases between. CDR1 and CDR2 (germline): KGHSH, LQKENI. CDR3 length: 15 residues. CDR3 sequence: CASSPSGYSYQPQHF. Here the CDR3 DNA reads TGTGCCAGCTCACCCTCGGGGTATTCCTATCAGCCCCAGCATTTT. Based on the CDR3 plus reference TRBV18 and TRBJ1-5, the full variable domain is NAGVMQNPRHLVRRRGQEARLRCSPMKGHSHVYWYRQLPEEGLKFMVYLQKENIIDESGMPKERFSAEFPKEGPSILRIQQVVRGDSAAYFCASSPSGYSYQPQHFGDGTRLSIL.

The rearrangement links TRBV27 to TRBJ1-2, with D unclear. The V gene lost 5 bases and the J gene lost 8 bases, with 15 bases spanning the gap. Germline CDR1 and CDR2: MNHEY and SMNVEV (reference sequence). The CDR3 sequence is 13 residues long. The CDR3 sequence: CASSKDFSRGYTF. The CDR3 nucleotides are TGTGCCAGCAGTAAGGACTTTAGCAGAGGCTACACCTTC.

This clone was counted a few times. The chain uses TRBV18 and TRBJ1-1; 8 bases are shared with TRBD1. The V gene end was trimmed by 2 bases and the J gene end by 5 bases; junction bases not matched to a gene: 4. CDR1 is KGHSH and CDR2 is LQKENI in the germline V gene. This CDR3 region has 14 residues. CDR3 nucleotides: TGTGCCAGCTCACCAACTGACAGGGGAACTGAAGCTTTCTTT. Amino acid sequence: CASSPTDRGTEAFF.